What follows are 17 T cell receptor beta chains derived from one specimen sequenced in a study of shared clonotypes between healthy human individuals. TCRdb's table, derived via immunoSEQ multiplex PCR, lists solely in-frame clones and lacks some. This sample has about 460,000 clones, with roughly three quarters found just once. The material sequenced was PBMCs. The receptors stem from a woman between 40 and 50 years old in good health. Some clones in this sample may be carry-over from other donors' samples.

This chain links TRBV7-2 with TRBJ2-7, with 8 bases matching TRBD2. The CDR3 sequence is 16 residues long. Trimming took 4 bases from V and 6 from J; bases not matched to a gene: 14. Germline loops: CDR1 SGHTA, CDR2 FQGNSA. The CDR3, as DNA: TGTGCCAGCAGCTCCCCATTAGCGGGATATTCACGCGAGCAGTACTTC. Its translation: CASSSPLAGYSREQYF.

Notes on this clone: With only one base between it and a far larger clone, this is likely a read error. J is TRBJ2-7 and V is TRBV30; 11 bases match TRBD1. The V gene end was trimmed by 4 bases and the J gene end by 5 bases; junction bases not matched to a gene: 7. The CDR3 covers 14 residues. Germline lookup yields CDR1 GTSNPN and CDR2 SVGIG (reference sequence). The CDR3 DNA sequence: TGTGCCTGGAATATCGGGACAGGGGGTGACGAGCAGTACTTC. Its translation: CAWNIGTGGDEQYF. The entire variable domain, with the rest obtained from reference TRBV30 and TRBJ2-7, is as follows: SQTIHQWPATLVQPVGSPLSLECTVEGTSNPNLYWYRQAAGRGLQLLFYSVGIGQISSEVPQNLSASRPQDRQFILSSKKLLLSDSGFYLCAWNIGTGGDEQYFGPGTRLTVT.

The V and J genes are TRBV19 and TRBJ1-5; D gene uncertain. Trimming took 5 bases from V and 4 from J, leaving 15 bases between them. The CDR3 has 15 residues. Germline values: CDR1 LNHDA, CDR2 SQIVND (reference sequence). The CDR3 bases are TGTGCCAGTAGTCTCGGACGGAGTCTAAATCAGCCCCAGCATTTT. This gives the protein CASSLGRSLNQPQHF. Complete variable domain (other parts from reference TRBV19 and TRBJ1-5): DGGITQSPKYLFRKEGQNVTLSCEQNLNHDAMYWYRQDPGQGLRLIYYSQIVNDFQKGDIAEGYSVSREKKESFPLTVTSAQKNPTAFYLCASSLGRSLNQPQHFGDGTRLSIL.

This clone was recorded once. This chain uses TRBV5-1 with TRBJ2-7; 8 positions match TRBD1. Unmatched junction bases numbered 8, after V lost 0 bases and J lost 3 bases. The germline V gene has CDR1 SGHRS and CDR2 YFSETQ. The CDR3 spans 16 residues. The CDR3 spells CASSLVPGQVVYEQYF. In DNA form, the CDR3 reads TGCGCCAGCAGCTTGGTCCCGGGACAGGTTGTCTACGAGCAGTACTTC.

This chain connects TRBV7-2 to TRBJ2-6; D possibly corresponds to TRBD1 (5 bases). This CDR3 has 15 residues. Deletions cut 1 base from V and 4 bases from J, with 8 bases between. Germline-derived CDR1 and CDR2 are SGHTA and FQGNSA. CDR3: CASSLERGGANVLTF. The CDR3 DNA is TGTGCCAGCAGCTTAGAAAGGGGAGGGGCCAACGTCCTGACTTTC.

This chain uses TRBV2 with TRBJ1-1; a possible D gene is TRBD1 (5 bases). The germline V gene has CDR1 SNHLY and CDR2 FYNNEI. The V and J ends lost 2 bases and 5 bases respectively, with 6 bases between them. The CDR3 contains 12 residues. The CDR3 coding sequence is TGTGCCAGCAGTGAATGGGGGACTGAAGCTTTCTTT. Residues: CASSEWGTEAFF.

This chain connects TRBV5-1 to TRBJ2-6, with D unclear. The CDR3 runs 17 residues. CDR1 is SGHRS, CDR2 YFSETQ, per germline. The V gene lost 0 bases and the J gene lost 0 bases, with 10 bases spanning the gap. CDR3 sequence: CASSLAQTVSGANVLTF. For the CDR3, the DNA is TGCGCCAGCAGCTTGGCGCAGACGGTCTCTGGGGCCAACGTCCTGACTTTC.

This chain connects TRBV10-3 to TRBJ2-5; D may correspond to TRBD1 or TRBD2 (5 bases each). This CDR3 is built from 12 residues. The V gene lost 0 bases and the J gene lost 7 bases, with 6 bases spanning the gap. The germline V gene encodes CDR1 ENHRY and CDR2 SYGVKD. In DNA, the CDR3 is TGTGCCATCAGTGAGTCTGGGGGGACCCAGTACTTC. Amino acid sequence: CAISESGGTQYF.

The V call is TRBV18, the J call TRBJ2-2; TRBD2 is a possible D gene (6 bases). V gave up 3 bases and J gave up 1 base, with 6 bases separating them. Germline-derived CDR1 and CDR2 are KGHSH and LQKENI. This CDR3 has 14 residues. CDR3 nucleotide sequence: TGTGCCAGCTCACCGGGAGGGAACACCGGGGAGCTGTTTTTT. Translating it yields CASSPGGNTGELFF. Using reference TRBV18 and TRBJ2-2 for the parts outside the CDR3, the full variable domain is NAGVMQNPRHLVRRRGQEARLRCSPMKGHSHVYWYRQLPEEGLKFMVYLQKENIIDESGMPKERFSAEFPKEGPSILRIQQVVRGDSAAYFCASSPGGNTGELFFGEGSRLTVL.

The chain carries TRBV28 and TRBJ1-2; TRBD1 aligns across 8 bases. This CDR3 region has 13 residues. With V trimmed by 8 bases and J by 6 bases, 8 bases remained unmatched. Germline CDR1 and CDR2: MDHEN and SYDVKM. This CDR3 is CASSEQGVHGYTF. The CDR3 DNA sequence: TGTGCCAGCTCTGAACAGGGGGTCCATGGCTACACCTTC.

The CDR3 spells CAWSVIEYGSYEQYF. For the CDR3, the DNA is TGTGCCTGGAGTGTAATAGAGTATGGGTCCTACGAGCAGTACTTC. This sequence joins TRBV30 and TRBJ2-5; D is unresolved. The DNA end is a closer match to TRBJ2-7, so the J assignment may be wrong. This CDR3 is built from 15 residues. The germline V gene encodes CDR1 GTSNPN and CDR2 SVGIG (reference sequence).

In the case of this clone: Within the sample, other DNA sequences also encode this same CDR3. V is TRBV2 and J is TRBJ2-1; 11 bases line up with TRBD2. Germline CDR1 SNHLY, CDR2 FYNNEI. V lost 5 bases and J lost 4; bases outside the gene matches: 1. This CDR3 is built from 14 residues. CDR3: CASSRLAGYNEQFF. Here the CDR3 DNA reads TGTGCCAGCAGTCGACTAGCGGGGTACAATGAGCAGTTCTTC. Full variable domain (missing parts from reference TRBV2 and TRBJ2-1): EPEVTQTPSHQVTQMGQEVILRCVPISNHLYFYWYRQILGQKVEFLVSFYNNEISEKSEIFDDQFSVERPDGSNFTLKIRSTKLEDSAMYFCASSRLAGYNEQFFGPGTRLTVL.

On this clone itself: This may be a read error, as it is one base from a much larger clone. The chain is built from TRBV6-5 and TRBJ2-7; the D gene is possibly TRBD2 (5 bases). Trimming stripped 8 bases from V and 6 bases from J, with 23 bases between. Germline V gene lookup returns CDR1 MNHEY and CDR2 SVGAGI. This CDR3 is built from 15 residues. DNA of the CDR3: TGTGCCAGCCGAAGACATACCGGGATTTTACGCGAGCAGTACTTC. Translation: CASRRHTGILREQYF.

Comment on this clone: One end of the junction is discordant with germline, which a read error may explain. This chain connects TRBV4-3 to TRBJ1-1, with 8 bases identical to TRBD1. The CDR3 runs 14 residues. CDR1 LGHNA and CDR2 YSLEER come from the germline V gene. This CDR3 is CASSHPGQETGAFF. The CDR3 DNA is TGCGCCAGCAGCCATCCGGGACAGGAGACTGGAGCTTTCTTT.

This chain connects TRBV28 to TRBJ1-2; D gene ambiguous. Germline V CDR1 and CDR2: MDHEN, SYDVKM. The CDR3 spans 16 residues. The ends were cut back, 2 bases at V and 4 bases at J, with 17 bases in the middle. The CDR3 DNA reads as TGTGCCAGCAGTTTAATTGGGGTGGATTACCCCTATGGCTACACCTTC. It translates to CASSLIGVDYPYGYTF.

V is TRBV19 and J is TRBJ1-2, with D possibly being TRBD1 (5 bases). Germline CDR1 is LNHDA and CDR2 is SQIVND (reference sequence). V was shortened by 8 bases and J by 3 bases, with 16 bases between the two germline ends. There are 14 residues in the CDR3. The CDR3 DNA reads as TGTGCCAGTTGTTCTCCAGGGCTCCACTATGGCTACACCTTC. It is translated as CASCSPGLHYGYTF.

J is TRBJ2-5 and V is TRBV2; 9 bases line up with TRBD2. The germline CDR1 and CDR2 sequences are SNHLY and FYNNEI. There are 15 residues in the CDR3. V was pared by 5 bases and J by 5 bases, with 9 bases of the junction left unmatched. The CDR3 bases are TGTGCCAGCAGTCCCAGCGGGAGGAAGGGGGAGACCCAGTACTTC. Translating gives CASSPSGRKGETQYF.